The 13 T cell receptor beta chains below all came from one sample that was sequenced in a study of molecular identifiers for immune sequencing clone quantification. TCRdb processed the PCR reads anew with MiXCR; each CDR3 protein has one entry. The table has about 320,000 distinct CDR3 sequences, 24% seen once. Sequenced sample: naive CD8+ T cells from blood, with Jurkat cell RNA spiked in. As for subset: FACS-sorted CD8+CD4-CCR7+CD45RA+ naive T cells. All receptors come from a human donor in good health. Some libraries in this study had Jurkat cell RNA spiked in.

This clonotype was recorded at least ten times. The chain carries TRBV4-3 and TRBJ2-3; 10 bases match TRBD2. The V and J ends lost 5 bases and 1 base, in that order; junction bases with no gene match: 3. Germline V CDR1 and CDR2: LGHNA, YSLEER. The length of the CDR3 is 15 residues. The CDR3 reads CASSDGTSGTDTQYF. CDR3 in DNA: TGCGCCAGCAGCGATGGGACTAGCGGCACAGATACGCAGTATTTT.

The rearrangement links TRBV2 to TRBJ2-5; 7 nucleotides align to TRBD1. CDR3 length equals 14 residues. Germline CDR1 reads SNHLY; CDR2 reads FYNNEI. The trim removed 2 bases at V and 5 bases at J, leaving 5 bases unmatched. CDR3: CASSEWQGEETQYF. As DNA, the CDR3 is TGTGCCAGCAGTGAATGGCAGGGGGAGGAGACCCAGTACTTC.

This clonotype was observed many times. The rearrangement joins TRBV28 to TRBJ2-7; D gene ambiguous. Germline values: CDR1 MDHEN, CDR2 SYDVKM. Trimming removed 3 bases from V and 7 bases from J, with 7 bases in between. The length of the CDR3 is 11 residues. CDR3 in DNA: TGTGCCAGCAGTTTGTCGAGTGAGCAGTACTTC. Its translation: CASSLSSEQYF.

The chain combines TRBV29-1 with TRBJ2-7; a possible D gene is TRBD2 (5 bases). The CDR3 covers 14 residues. Trimming cost V 4 bases and J 3 bases, with 16 bases left between them. Germline V lookup: CDR1 SQVTM, CDR2 ANQGSEA. This CDR3 reads CSVVASCSSYEQYF. DNA for the CDR3: TGCAGCGTTGTCGCTAGCTGTAGTAGCTACGAGCAGTACTTC.

This clonotype showed up many times. V and J are TRBV27 and TRBJ1-5; TRBD1 might be the D (5 bases). The CDR3 has 15 amino acids. The V gene lost 5 bases and the J gene lost 2 bases, with 13 bases spanning the gap. Germline CDR1 MNHEY, CDR2 SMNVEV (reference sequence). In DNA form, the CDR3 reads TGTGCCAGCAGTCCCCGCCAGGGCGGCAATCAGCCCCAGCATTTT. The encoded protein is CASSPRQGGNQPQHF.

Ten or more counts support this clonotype. The rearrangement joins TRBV12-3 or TRBV12-4 to TRBJ1-1, with D maybe TRBD1 (5 bases). Trimming left V 1 base short and J 4 bases short, with 16 bases between. The CDR3 extends over 16 amino acids. CDR3 sequence: CASSLEWGGRATEAFF. The CDR3 DNA reads TGTGCCAGCAGTTTAGAGTGGGGCGGCAGAGCCACTGAAGCTTTCTTT.

Many counts were recorded for this clonotype. This chain joins TRBV27 and TRBJ1-6; D gene ambiguous. Germline V gene lookup returns CDR1 MNHEY and CDR2 SMNVEV (reference sequence). CDR3 length: 15 residues. V was shortened by 1 base and J by 7 bases, with 11 bases between the two germline ends. CDR3 loop: CASSLYALRNSPLHF. CDR3 DNA: TGTGCCAGCAGTTTATATGCCCTGCGGAATTCACCCCTCCACTTT.

This clonotype has at least ten counts. V is TRBV2 and J is TRBJ2-2; 7 bases line up with TRBD2. The length of the CDR3 is 13 residues. The germline V gene encodes CDR1 SNHLY and CDR2 FYNNEI. J lost 6 bases, V lost 6 bases, and 4 bases had no gene match. The CDR3 region has the DNA TGTGCCAGCAGGGCCGGACTAGCCGGGGAGCTGTTTTTT. Translating it yields CASRAGLAGELFF. The entire variable domain, with the rest obtained from reference TRBV2 and TRBJ2-2, is as follows: EPEVTQTPSHQVTQMGQEVILRCVPISNHLYFYWYRQILGQKVEFLVSFYNNEISEKSEIFDDQFSVERPDGSNFTLKIRSTKLEDSAMYFCASRAGLAGELFFGEGSRLTVL.

The chain couples TRBV7-9 to TRBJ1-4; a weak D match, TRBD1 (6 bases). The ends were cut back, 1 base at V and 14 bases at J, with 14 bases in the middle. Germline values: CDR1 SEHNR, CDR2 FQNEAQ (reference sequence). This CDR3 comprises 13 residues. CDR3 bases: TGTGCCAGCAGCTTAGAGGGGGGTGTTTCCCTGTTTTTT. As protein: CASSLEGGVSLFF.

The rearrangement uses TRBV19 and TRBJ2-3; D perhaps matches TRBD2 (6 bases). With 3 bases removed from V and 6 bases from J, the gap between germline ends came to 13 bases. Germline V CDR1 and CDR2: LNHDA, SQIVND (reference sequence). The CDR3 has 14 amino acids. CDR3 DNA: TGTGCCAGTAGTATCCCGGGACTGTGGGATACGCAGTATTTT. The encoded protein is CASSIPGLWDTQYF.

This clonotype has ten or more counts. The chain recombines TRBV7-6 with TRBJ2-5; tentative D call: TRBD1 (6 bases). The CDR3 is made up of 14 amino acids. The ends were cut back, 5 bases at V and 7 bases at J, with 17 bases in the middle. Germline V CDR1 and CDR2: SGHVS, FNYEAQ. In DNA, the CDR3 is TGTGCCAGCAGCAGGGACACCCCCCTGGGGACCCAGTACTTC. Its translation is CASSRDTPLGTQYF. Filled out from reference TRBV7-6 and TRBJ2-5, the complete variable domain reads GAGVSQSPRYKVTKRGQDVALRCDPISGHVSLYWYRQALGQGPEFLTYFNYEAQQDKSGLPNDRFSAERPEGSISTLTIQRTEQRDSAMYRCASSRDTPLGTQYFGPGTRLLVL.

On this clonotype itself: The conserved phenylalanine or tryptophan is not found at the CDR3 terminus, so this likely reflects a read error. The DNA for the CDR3 is TGTGCCAGCAGTTTACCCCAGGACAGGGGGGACCAAGAGACCCAGTACCTC. Translating gives CASSLPQDRGDQETQYL. The V and J genes are TRBV28 and TRBJ2-5, with 10 nucleotides matching TRBD1. Germline assignment: CDR1 MDHEN and CDR2 SYDVKM. The CDR3 loop spans 17 amino acids. With V trimmed by 2 bases and J by 0 bases, 6 bases remained unmatched.

The chain's CDR3 is CASSQGGLGQPQHF. The CDR3 DNA reads TGCGCCAGCAGCCAGGGGGGGCTAGGTCAGCCCCAGCATTTT. The chain is built from TRBV4-1 and TRBJ1-5; D might be TRBD1 (6 bases). The length of the CDR3 is 14 residues. CDR1 is MGHRA and CDR2 is YSYEKL in the germline V gene. Between the trimmed V and J ends, which lost 3 bases and 6 bases, there was a span of 12 bases.